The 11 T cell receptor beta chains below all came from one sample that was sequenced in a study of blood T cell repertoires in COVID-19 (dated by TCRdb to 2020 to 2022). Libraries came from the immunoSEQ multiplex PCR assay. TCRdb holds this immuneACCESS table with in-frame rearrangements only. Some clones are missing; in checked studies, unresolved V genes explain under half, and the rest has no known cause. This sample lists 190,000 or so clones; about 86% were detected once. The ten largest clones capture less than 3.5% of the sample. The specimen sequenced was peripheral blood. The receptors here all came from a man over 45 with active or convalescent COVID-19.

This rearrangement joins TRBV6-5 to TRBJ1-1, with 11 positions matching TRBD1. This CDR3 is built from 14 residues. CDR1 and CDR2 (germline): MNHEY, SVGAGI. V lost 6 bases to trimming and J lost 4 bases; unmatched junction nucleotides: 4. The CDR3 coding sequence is TGTGCCAGCAGAGGGACAGGGGGGGGCACTGAAGCTTTCTTT. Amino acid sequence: CASRGTGGGTEAFF.

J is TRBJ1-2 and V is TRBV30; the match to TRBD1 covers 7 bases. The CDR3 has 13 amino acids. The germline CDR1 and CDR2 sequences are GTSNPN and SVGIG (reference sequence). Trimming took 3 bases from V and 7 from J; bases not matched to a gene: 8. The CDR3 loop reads CAWRFRQGSGYTF. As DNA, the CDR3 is TGTGCCTGGAGATTCAGACAGGGTAGTGGCTACACCTTC.

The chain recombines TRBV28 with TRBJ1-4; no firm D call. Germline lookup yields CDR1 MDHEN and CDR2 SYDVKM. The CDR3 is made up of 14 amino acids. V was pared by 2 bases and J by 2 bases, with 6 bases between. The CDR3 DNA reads TGTGCCAGCAGTTTACGGGTGACTAATGAAAAACTGTTTTTT. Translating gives CASSLRVTNEKLFF.

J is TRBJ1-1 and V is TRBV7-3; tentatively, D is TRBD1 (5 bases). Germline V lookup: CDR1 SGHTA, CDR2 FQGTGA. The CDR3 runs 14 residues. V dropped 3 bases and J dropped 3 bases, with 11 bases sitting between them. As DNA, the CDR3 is TGTGCCAGCAGCTTGGGAGGGACCTACACTGAAGCTTTCTTT. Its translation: CASSLGGTYTEAFF. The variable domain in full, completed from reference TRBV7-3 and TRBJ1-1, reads GAGVSQTPSNKVTEKGKYVELRCDPISGHTALYWYRQSLGQGPEFLIYFQGTGAADDSGLPNDRFFAVRPEGSVSTLKIQRTERGDSAVYLCASSLGGTYTEAFFGQGTRLTVV.

CDR3 in DNA: TGTGCCAGCAGTTACTCCTCAGGGTACCGTGGCTACACCTTC. Residues: CASSYSSGYRGYTF. V usage is TRBV6-2 or TRBV6-3 and J usage is TRBJ1-2; maybe TRBD1 (5 bases). Deletions cut 0 bases from V and 7 bases from J, with 12 bases between. The CDR3 contains 14 residues. Germline V CDR1 and CDR2: MNHEY, SVGEGT.

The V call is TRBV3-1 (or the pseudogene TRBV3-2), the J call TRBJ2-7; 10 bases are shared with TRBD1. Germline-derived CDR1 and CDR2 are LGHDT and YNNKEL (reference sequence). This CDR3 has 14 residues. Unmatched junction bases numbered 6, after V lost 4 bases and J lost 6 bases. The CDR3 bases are TGTGCCAGCAGCCCCGGGACAGGGGTCGGCGAGCAGTACTTC. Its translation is CASSPGTGVGEQYF.

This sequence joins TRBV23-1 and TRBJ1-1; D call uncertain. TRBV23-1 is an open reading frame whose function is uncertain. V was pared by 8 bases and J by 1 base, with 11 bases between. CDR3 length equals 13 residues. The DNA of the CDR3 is TGCGCCAGCTCAGTTTCCTGGAACACTGAAGCTTTCTTT. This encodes CASSVSWNTEAFF.

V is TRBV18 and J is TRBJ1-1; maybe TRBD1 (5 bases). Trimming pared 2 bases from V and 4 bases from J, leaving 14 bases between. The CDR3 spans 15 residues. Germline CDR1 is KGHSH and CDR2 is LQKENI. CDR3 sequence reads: CASSPRAGEATEAFF. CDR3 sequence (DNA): TGTGCCAGCTCACCAAGGGCGGGGGAAGCCACTGAAGCTTTCTTT.

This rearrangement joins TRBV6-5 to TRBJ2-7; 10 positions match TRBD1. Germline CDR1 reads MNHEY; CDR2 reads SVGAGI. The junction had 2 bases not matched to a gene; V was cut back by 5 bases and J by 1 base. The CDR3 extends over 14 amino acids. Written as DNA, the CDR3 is TGTGCCAGCAGTCGGGACAGGGGTTCCTACGAGCAGTACTTC. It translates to CASSRDRGSYEQYF.

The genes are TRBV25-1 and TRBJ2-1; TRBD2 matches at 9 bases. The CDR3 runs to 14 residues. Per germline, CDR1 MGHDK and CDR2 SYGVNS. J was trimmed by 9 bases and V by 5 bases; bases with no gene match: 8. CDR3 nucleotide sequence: TGTGCCAGCAGTAGGCGGGAGGGCCTGGGTGAGCAGTTCTTC. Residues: CASSRREGLGEQFF.

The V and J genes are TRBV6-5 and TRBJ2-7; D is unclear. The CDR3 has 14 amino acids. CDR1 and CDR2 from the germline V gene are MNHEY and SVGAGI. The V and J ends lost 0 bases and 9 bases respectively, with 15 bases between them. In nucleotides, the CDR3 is TGTGCCAGCAGTTACTCGACGGCTCGAGCAGGGCAGTACTTC. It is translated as CASSYSTARAGQYF.